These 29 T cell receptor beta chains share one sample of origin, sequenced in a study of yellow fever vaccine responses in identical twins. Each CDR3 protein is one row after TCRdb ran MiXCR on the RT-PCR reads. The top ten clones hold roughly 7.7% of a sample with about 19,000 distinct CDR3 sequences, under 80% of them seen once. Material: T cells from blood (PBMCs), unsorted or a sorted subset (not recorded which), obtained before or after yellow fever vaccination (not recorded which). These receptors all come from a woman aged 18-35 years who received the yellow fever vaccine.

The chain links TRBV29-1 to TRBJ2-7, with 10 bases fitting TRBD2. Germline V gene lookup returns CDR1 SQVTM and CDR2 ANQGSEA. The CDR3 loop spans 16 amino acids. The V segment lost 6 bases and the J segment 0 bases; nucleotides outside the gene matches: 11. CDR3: CSVSTSGTVLSYEQYF. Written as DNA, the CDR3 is TGCAGCGTCAGTACTAGCGGGACGGTTCTCTCCTACGAGCAGTACTTC.

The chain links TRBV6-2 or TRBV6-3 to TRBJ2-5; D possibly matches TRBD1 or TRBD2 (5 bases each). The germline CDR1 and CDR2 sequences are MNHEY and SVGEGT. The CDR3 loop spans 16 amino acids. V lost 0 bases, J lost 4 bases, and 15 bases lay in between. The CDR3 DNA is TGTGCCAGCAGTTACTCGATCGGGACCTATCGAGAGACCCAGTACTTC. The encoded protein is CASSYSIGTYRETQYF.

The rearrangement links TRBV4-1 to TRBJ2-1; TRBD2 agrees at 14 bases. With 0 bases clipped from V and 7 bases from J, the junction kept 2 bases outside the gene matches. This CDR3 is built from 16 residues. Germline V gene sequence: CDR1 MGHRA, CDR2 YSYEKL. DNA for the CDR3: TGCGCCAGCAGCCAAGATGGGACTAGCGGGGGTAATGAGCAGTTCTTC. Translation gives CASSQDGTSGGNEQFF.

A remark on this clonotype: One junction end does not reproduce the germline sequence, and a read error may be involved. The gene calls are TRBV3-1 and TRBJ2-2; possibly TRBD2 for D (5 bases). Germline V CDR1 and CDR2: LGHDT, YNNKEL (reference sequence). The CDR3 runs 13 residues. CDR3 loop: CASSPTNTGELFF. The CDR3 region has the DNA TGTGCCAGCAGCCCGACCAACACCGGGGAGCTTTTTTTT.

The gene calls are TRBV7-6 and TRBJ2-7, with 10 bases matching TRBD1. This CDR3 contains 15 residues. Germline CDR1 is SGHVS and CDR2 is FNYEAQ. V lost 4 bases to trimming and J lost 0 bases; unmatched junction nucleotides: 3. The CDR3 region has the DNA TGTGCCAGCAGCTCCGGGACAGGGGCCTCCTACGAGCAGTACTTC. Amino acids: CASSSGTGASYEQYF.

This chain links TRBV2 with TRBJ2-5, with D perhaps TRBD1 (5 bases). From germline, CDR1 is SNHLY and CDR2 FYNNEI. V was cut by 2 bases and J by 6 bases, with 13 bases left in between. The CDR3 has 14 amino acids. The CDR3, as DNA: TGTGCCAGCAGTGAACGCAGGGAAGGGAAGACCCAGTACTTC. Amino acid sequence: CASSERREGKTQYF.

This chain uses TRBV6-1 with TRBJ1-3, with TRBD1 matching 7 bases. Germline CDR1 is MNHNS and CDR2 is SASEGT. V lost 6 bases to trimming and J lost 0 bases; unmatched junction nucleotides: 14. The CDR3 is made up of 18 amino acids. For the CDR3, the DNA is TGTGCCAGCAGAGAGACCGGGACAGCTAGAATCTCTGGAAACACCATATATTTT. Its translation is CASRETGTARISGNTIYF.

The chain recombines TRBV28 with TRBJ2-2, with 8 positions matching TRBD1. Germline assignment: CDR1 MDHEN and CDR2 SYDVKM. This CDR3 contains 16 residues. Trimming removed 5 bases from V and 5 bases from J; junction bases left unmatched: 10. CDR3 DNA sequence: TGTGCCAGCAGTCCCCAGGGCAGGGGGCCTACCGGGGAGCTGTTTTTT. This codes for CASSPQGRGPTGELFF.

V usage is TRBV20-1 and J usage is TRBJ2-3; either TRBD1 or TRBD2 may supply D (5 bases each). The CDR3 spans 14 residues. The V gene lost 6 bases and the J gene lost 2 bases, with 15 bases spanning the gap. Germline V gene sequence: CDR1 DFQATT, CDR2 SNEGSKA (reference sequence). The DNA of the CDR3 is TGCAGTGCAGAACCCGGGACCAACACAGATACGCAGTATTTT. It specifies CSAEPGTNTDTQYF.

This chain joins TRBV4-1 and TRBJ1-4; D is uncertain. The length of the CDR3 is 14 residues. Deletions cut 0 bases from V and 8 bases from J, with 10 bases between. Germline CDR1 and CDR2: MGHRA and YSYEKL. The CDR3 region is CASSQEREGEKLFF. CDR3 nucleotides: TGCGCCAGCAGCCAAGAAAGGGAAGGGGAAAAACTGTTTTTT.

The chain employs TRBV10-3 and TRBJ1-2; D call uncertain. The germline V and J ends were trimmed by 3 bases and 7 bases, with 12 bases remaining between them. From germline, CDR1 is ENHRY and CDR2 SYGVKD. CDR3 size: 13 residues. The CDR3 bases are TGTGCCATCAGTGAACAAGGGTTGGTTGGCTACACCTTC. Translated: CAISEQGLVGYTF.

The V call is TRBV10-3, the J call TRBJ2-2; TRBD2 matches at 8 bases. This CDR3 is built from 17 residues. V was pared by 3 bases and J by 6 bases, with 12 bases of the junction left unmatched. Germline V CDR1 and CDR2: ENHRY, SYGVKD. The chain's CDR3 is CAISERGDGGAAGELFF. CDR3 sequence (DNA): TGTGCCATCAGTGAACGTGGAGACGGGGGGGCCGCCGGGGAGCTGTTTTTT.

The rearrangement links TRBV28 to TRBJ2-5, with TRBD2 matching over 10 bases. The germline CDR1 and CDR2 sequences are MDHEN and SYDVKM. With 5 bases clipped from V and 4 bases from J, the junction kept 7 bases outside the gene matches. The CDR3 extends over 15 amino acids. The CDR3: CASSDSGGRRETQYF. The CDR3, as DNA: TGTGCCAGCAGTGATAGCGGGGGGAGGCGAGAGACCCAGTACTTC.

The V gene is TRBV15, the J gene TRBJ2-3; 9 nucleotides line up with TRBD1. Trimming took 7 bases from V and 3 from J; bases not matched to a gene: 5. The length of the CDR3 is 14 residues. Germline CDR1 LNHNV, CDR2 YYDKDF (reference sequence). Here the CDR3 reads CATNPTGGTDTQYF. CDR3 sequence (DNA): TGTGCCACCAACCCGACAGGGGGAACAGATACGCAGTATTTT.

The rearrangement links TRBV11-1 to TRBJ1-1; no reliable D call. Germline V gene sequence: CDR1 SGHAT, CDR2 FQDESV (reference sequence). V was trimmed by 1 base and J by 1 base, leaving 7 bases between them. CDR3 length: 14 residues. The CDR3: CASSLVRPNTEAFF. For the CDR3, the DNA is TGTGCCAGCAGCTTAGTCAGACCGAACACTGAAGCTTTCTTT.

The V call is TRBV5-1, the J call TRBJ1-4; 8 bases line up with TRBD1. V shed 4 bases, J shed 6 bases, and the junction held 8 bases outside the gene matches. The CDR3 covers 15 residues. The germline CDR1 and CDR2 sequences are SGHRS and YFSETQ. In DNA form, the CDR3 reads TGCGCCAGCAGCACGTCAGGGGGCGGACATGAAAAACTGTTTTTT. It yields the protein CASSTSGGGHEKLFF.

The CDR3 spells CSARRDQPQHF. CDR3 nucleotides: TGCAGTGCTAGAAGGGATCAGCCCCAGCATTTT. This chain uses TRBV20-1 with TRBJ1-5, with D unclear. This CDR3 spans 11 amino acids. The V end lost 2 bases, the J end lost 5 bases, and 4 bases lay between the germline ends. Per germline, CDR1 DFQATT and CDR2 SNEGSKA (reference sequence).

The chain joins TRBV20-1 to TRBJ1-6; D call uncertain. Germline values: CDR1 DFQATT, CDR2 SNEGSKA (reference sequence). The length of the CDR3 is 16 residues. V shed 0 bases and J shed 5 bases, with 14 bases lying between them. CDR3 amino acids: CSARDWLGFDNSPLHF. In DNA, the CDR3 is TGCAGTGCTAGAGATTGGTTAGGTTTCGATAATTCACCCCTCCACTTT.

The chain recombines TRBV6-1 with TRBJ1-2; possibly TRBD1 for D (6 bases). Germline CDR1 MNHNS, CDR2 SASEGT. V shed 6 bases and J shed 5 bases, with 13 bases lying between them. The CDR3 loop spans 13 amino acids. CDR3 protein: CASREGTYYGYTF. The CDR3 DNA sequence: TGTGCCAGCAGGGAGGGGACATATTATGGCTACACCTTC.

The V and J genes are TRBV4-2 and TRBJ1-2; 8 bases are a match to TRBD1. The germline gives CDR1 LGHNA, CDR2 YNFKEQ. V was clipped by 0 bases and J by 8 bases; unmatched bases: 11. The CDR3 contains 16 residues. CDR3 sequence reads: CASSQDFDRGPGGYTF. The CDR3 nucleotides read TGTGCCAGCAGCCAAGATTTTGACAGGGGCCCAGGAGGCTACACCTTC.

CDR3 residues: CASSRSAATGELFF. The CDR3 DNA reads TGCGCCAGCAGCCGGTCTGCTGCTACCGGGGAGCTGTTTTTT. The chain couples TRBV5-1 to TRBJ2-2; no clear D gene. V was shortened by 4 bases and J by 5 bases, with 12 bases between the two germline ends. Germline CDR1 SGHRS, CDR2 YFSETQ. This CDR3 has 14 residues. The complete variable domain, with remaining parts taken from reference TRBV5-1 and TRBJ2-2, reads KAGVTQTPRYLIKTRGQQVTLSCSPISGHRSVSWYQQTPGQGLQFLFEYFSETQRNKGNFPGRFSGRQFSNSRSEMNVSTLELGDSALYLCASSRSAATGELFFGEGSRLTVL.

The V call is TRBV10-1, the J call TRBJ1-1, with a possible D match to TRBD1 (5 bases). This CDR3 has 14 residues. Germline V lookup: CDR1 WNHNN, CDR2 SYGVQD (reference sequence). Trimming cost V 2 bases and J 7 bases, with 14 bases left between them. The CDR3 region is CASSEGQGAFEAFF. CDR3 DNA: TGCGCCAGCAGTGAGGGTCAGGGAGCCTTTGAAGCTTTCTTT.

CDR3 region: CASSLYGTGGYEQYV. In DNA form, the CDR3 reads TGTGCCAGCAGCTTGTATGGGACAGGGGGTTACGAGCAGTACGTC. The chain carries TRBV5-6 and TRBJ2-7; TRBD1 agrees at 11 bases. Per germline, CDR1 SGHDT and CDR2 YYEEEE. V trimming: 1 base; J trimming: 4 bases; junction bases outside the gene matches: 4. The CDR3 loop spans 15 amino acids.

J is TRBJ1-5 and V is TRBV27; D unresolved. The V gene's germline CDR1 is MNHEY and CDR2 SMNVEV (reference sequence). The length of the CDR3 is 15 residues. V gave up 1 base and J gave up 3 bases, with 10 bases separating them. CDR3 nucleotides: TGTGCCAGCAGTTTATTGGCGTCAGCCAATCAGCCCCAGCATTTT. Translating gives CASSLLASANQPQHF.

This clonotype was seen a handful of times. The CDR3 DNA reads TGTGCCAGCAGTCTATTGTGGAATCAGCCCCAGCATTTT. This gives the protein CASSLLWNQPQHF. This chain connects TRBV27 to TRBJ1-5; D is undetermined. Germline CDR1 is MNHEY and CDR2 is SMNVEV (reference sequence). This CDR3 comprises 13 residues. V was pared by 5 bases and J by 4 bases, with 9 bases between.

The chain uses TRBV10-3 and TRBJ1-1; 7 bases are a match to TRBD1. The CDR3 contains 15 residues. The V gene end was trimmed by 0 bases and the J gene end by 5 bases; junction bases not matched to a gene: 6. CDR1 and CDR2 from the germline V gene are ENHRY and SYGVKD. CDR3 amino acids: CAISESRAGGTEAFF. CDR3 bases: TGTGCCATCAGTGAGTCCAGGGCAGGGGGGACTGAAGCTTTCTTT.

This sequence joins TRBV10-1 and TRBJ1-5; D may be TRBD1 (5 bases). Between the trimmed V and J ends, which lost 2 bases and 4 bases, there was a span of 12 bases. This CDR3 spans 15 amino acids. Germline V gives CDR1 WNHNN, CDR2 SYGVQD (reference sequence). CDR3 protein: CASSEAGPGNQPQHF. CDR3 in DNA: TGCGCCAGCAGTGAGGCAGGCCCAGGGAATCAGCCCCAGCATTTT.

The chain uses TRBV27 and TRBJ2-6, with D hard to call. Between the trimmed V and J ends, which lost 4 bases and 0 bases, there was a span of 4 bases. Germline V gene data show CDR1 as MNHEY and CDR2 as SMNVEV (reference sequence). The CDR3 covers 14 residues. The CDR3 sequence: CASSSLSGANVLTF. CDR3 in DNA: TGTGCCAGCAGTTCCCTCTCTGGGGCCAACGTCCTGACTTTC.

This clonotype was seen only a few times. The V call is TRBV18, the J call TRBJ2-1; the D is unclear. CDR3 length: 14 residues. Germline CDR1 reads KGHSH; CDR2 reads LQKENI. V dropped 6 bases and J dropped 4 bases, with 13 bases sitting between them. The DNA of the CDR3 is TGTGCCAGCTCCCTGAGGCCAGATTACAATGAGCAGTTCTTC. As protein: CASSLRPDYNEQFF. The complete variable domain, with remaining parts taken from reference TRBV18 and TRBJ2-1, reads NAGVMQNPRHLVRRRGQEARLRCSPMKGHSHVYWYRQLPEEGLKFMVYLQKENIIDESGMPKERFSAEFPKEGPSILRIQQVVRGDSAAYFCASSLRPDYNEQFFGPGTRLTVL.